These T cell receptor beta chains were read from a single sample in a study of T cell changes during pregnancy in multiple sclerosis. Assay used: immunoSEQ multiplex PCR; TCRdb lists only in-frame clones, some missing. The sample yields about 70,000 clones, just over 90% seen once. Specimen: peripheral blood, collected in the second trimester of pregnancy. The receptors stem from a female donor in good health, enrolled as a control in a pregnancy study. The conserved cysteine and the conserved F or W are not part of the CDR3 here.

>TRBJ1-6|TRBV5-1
ASNNGQPNSPLH
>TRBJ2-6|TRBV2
ASHANLGANVLT
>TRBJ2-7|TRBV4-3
ASSQDINSYEQY
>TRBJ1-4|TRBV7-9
ASSLVGTSANEKLF
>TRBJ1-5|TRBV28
ASSLDGQSPWPQH
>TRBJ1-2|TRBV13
ASSLELGSGYGYT
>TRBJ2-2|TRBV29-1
SVPGLRNTGELF
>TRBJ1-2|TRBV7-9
ASSLAGAENLYT
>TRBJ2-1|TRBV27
ASSTPGLAGGWF
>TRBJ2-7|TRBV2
ASSFRDRGLGPYEQY
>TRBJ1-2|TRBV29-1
SVELQRSYT
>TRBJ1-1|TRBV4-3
ASSQGGRNTEAF
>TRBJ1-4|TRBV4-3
ASSLGQGARREKLF
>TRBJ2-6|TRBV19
ASSPGTGWSTGANVLT
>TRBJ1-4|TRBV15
ATEDSPNEKLF
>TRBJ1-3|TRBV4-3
ASSQGQGITGNAIY
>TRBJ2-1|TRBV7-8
ASSLASGGHEQF
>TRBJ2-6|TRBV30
ACEEGANVLT
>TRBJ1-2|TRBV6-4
ASSDTASANYGYT
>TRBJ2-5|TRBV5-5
ASSFSGGAGETQY
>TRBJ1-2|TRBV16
ASSQSTLPNYGYT
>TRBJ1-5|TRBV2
ATRYDRGGGPQH
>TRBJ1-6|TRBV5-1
ASSLVRDSYGSPLH
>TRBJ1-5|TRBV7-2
ASSFGPVSNQPQH
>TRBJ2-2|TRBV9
ASSVDPGGSAGELF
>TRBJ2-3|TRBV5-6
ASSLASGGTDTQY
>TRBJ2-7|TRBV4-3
ASSQVDRALVAYYEQY
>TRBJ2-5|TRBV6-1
ASSWLGGIQETQY
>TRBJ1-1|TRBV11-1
ASSSWRGNTEAF
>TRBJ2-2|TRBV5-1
ASSLTSGGEVSGELF
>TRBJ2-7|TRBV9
ASSATPRLAHYEQY
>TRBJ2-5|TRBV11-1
ASSARGGDGQETQY